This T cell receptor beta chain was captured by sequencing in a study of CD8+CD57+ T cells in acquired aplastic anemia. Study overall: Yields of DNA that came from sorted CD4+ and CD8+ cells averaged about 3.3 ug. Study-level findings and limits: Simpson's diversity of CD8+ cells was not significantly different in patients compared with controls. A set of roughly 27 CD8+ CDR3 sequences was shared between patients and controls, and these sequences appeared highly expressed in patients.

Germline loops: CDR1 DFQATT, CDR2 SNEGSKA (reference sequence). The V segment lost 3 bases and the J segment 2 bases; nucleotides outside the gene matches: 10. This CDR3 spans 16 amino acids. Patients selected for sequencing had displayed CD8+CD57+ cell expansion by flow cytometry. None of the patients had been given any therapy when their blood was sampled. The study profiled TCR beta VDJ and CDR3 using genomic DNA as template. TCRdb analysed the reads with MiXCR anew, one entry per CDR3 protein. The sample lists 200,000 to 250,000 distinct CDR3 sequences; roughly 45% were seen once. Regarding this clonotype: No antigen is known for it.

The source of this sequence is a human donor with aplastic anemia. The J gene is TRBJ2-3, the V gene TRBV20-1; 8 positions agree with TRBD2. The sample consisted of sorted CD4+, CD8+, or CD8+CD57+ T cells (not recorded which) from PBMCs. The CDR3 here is CSARDYSGTATDTQYF. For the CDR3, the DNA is TGCAGTGCTAGGGATTATAGCGGGACTGCCACAGATACGCAGTATTTT.